This TCR beta chain was identified in a study of T cell changes during pregnancy in multiple sclerosis. Repertoires were generated with immunoSEQ multiplex PCR, while TCRdb's copy carries only in-frame clones and drops some. The top ten hold 5.5% to 6% of the sample, which has fewer than 45,000 clones, 70% to 90% seen once. The length of the CDR3 is 21 residues. V lost 0 bases and J lost 6, with 30 bases in between. Germline lookup yields CDR1 KGHSH and CDR2 LQKENI. This receptor was taken from a female donor in good health, enrolled as a control in a pregnancy study. The chain uses TRBV18 and TRBJ2-1, with D possibly being TRBD1 (5 bases). Sequencing was performed on CD8+ T cells from peripheral blood mononuclear cells, taken after pregnancy. CDR3 protein: CASSPPVRVSSQGYYGNEQFF. The CDR3 DNA sequence: TGTGCCAGCTCACCACCCGTTCGGGTCTCGAGCCAGGGATACTACGGCAATGAGCAGTTCTTC.